This T cell receptor beta chain stems from a study of beta chain features in type 1 diabetes. About the research overall: Sorted cell examination encompassed roughly 110 million cells across all samples.

Overall study findings and caveats: TCRB CDR3s were moderately but significantly shorter in Type 1 diabetes patients in all four CD4+ subsets. The study found fewer insertions and more deletions at VDJ junctions in type 1 diabetes patients.

Turning to this clone: Antigen unknown. This specimen includes other DNA sequences encoding the same CDR3.

The investigators reverse transcribed all of the isolated RNA, so they sequenced expressed TCRB transcripts. The protocol was immunoSEQ multiplex PCR, while the TCRdb copy is restricted to in-frame clones and leaves out a portion. The sample has hundreds of thousands of clones; around 15% are singletons. Germline values: CDR1 KGHSH, CDR2 LQKENI. V dropped 3 bases and J dropped 10 bases, with 7 bases sitting between them. The CDR3 has 11 amino acids. Sequencing used naive CD4+ T cells from blood. The clonotype originates from a man aged 18 to 30 with type 1 diabetes. This chain links TRBV18 with TRBJ2-1, with D possibly called TRBD1 or TRBD2 (6 bases each). The CDR3 is CASSPGGEQFF. CDR3 bases: TGTGCCAGCTCACCGGGGGGCGAGCAGTTCTTC.